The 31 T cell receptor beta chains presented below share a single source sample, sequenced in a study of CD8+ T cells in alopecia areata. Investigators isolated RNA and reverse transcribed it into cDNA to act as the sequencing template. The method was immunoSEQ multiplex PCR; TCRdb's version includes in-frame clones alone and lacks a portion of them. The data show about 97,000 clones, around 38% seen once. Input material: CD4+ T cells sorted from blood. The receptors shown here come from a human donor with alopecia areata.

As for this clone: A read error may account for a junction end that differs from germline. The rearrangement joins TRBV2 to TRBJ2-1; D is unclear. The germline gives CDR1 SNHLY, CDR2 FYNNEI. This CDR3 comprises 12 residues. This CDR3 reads CASRVFYDEQFF. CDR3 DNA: TGTGCCAGCAGGGTTTTCTACGATGAGCAGTTCTTC.

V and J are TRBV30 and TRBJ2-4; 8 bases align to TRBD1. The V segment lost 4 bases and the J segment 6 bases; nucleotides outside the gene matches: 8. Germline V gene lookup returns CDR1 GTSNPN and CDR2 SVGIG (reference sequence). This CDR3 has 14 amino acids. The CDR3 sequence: CAWTQTGASNIQYF. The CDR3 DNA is TGTGCCTGGACTCAGACAGGGGCTTCAAACATTCAGTACTTC.

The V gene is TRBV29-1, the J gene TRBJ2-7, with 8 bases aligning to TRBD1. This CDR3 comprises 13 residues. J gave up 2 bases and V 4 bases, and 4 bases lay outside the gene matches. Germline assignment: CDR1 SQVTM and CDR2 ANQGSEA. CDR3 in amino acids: CSVVVQGAYEQYF. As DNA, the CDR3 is TGCAGCGTTGTGGTACAGGGGGCCTACGAGCAGTACTTC.

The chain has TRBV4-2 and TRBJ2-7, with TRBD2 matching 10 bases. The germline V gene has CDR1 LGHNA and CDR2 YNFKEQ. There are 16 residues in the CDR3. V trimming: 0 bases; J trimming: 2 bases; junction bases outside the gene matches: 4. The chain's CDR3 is CASSQEPGLAAYEQYF. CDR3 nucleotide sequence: TGTGCCAGCAGCCAAGAACCCGGACTAGCGGCCTACGAGCAGTACTTC.

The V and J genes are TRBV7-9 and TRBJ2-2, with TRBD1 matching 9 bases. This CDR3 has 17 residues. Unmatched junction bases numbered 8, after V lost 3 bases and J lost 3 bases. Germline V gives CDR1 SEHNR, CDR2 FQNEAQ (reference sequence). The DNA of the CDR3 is TGTGCCAGCAGCTTCCCACCGGGACAGGGTGACACCGGGGAGCTGTTTTTT. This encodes CASSFPPGQGDTGELFF.

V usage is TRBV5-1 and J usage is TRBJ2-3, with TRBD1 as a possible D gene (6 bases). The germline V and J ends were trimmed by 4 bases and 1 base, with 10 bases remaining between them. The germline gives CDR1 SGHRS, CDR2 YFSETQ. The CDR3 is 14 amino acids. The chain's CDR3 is CASSDRQGTDTQYF. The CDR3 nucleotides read TGCGCCAGCAGCGACCGACAGGGCACAGATACGCAGTATTTT.

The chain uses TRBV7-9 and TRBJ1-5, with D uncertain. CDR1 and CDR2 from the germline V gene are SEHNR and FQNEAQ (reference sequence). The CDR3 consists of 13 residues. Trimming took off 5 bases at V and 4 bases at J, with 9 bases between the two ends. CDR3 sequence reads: CASSQSRNQPQHF. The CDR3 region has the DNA TGTGCCAGCAGCCAAAGTAGGAATCAGCCCCAGCATTTT.

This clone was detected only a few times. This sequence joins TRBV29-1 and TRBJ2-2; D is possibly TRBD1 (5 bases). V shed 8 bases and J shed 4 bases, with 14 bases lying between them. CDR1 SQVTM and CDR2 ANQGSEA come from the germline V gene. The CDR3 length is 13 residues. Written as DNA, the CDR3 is TGCAGCTCTGCCAGGGCGAGCACCGGGGAGCTGTTTTTT. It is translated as CSSARASTGELFF.

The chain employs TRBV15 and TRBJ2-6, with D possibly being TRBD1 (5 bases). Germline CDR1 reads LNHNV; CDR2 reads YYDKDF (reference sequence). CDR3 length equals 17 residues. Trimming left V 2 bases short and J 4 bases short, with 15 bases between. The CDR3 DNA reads TGTGCCACCAGCAGACCTCTAGGGGCTGGGGGGGCCAACGTCCTGACTTTC. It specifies CATSRPLGAGGANVLTF.

The DNA for the CDR3 is TGTGCCTGGAGTGCCTCCGGGACTAGCGGGAGAGGGGAGCAGTACTTC. Amino acid sequence: CAWSASGTSGRGEQYF. The V gene is TRBV30, the J gene TRBJ2-7, with TRBD2 matching 14 bases. Per germline, CDR1 GTSNPN and CDR2 SVGIG (reference sequence). Losses at the gene ends were 1 base for V and 7 bases for J; bases not matched to a gene: 9. This CDR3 has 16 amino acids.

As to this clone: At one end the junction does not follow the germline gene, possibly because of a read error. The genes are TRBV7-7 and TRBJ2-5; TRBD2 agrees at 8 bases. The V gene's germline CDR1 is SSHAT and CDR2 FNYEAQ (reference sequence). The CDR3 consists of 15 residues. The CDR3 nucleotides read TGTGCTAGCAGCTTAGATGCGGGGGGCCAAGAGACCCAGTACTTC. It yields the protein CASSLDAGGQETQYF.

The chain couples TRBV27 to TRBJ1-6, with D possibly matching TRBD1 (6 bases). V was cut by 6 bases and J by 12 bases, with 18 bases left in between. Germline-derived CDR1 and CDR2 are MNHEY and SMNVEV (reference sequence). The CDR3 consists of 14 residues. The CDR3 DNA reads TGTGCCAGCAGGGCCGGACAGTTTGGTAGACCCCTCCACTTT. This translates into CASRAGQFGRPLHF.

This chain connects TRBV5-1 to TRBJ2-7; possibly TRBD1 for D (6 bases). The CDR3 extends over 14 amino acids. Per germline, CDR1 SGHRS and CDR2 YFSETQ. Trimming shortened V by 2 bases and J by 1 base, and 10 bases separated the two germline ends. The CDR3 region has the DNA TGCGCCAGCAGCTTCGGACAGTATTCCTACGAGCAGTACTTC. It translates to CASSFGQYSYEQYF.

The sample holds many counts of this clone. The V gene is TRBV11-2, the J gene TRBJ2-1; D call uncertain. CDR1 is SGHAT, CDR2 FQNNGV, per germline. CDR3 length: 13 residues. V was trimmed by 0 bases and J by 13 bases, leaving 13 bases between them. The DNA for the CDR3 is TGTGCCAGCAGCTTAGAGTTGAGTAGTGGACAGTTCTTC. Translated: CASSLELSSGQFF.

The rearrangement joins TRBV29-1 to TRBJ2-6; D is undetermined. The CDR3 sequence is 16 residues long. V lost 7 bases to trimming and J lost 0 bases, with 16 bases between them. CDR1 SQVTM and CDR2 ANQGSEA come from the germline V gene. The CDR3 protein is CSDKQKVHSGANVLTF. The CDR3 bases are TGCAGCGACAAACAAAAGGTCCACTCTGGGGCCAACGTCCTGACTTTC.

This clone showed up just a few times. As DNA, the CDR3 is TGTGCCAGCAGCTTAAACGGTGAGCAGTTCTTC. It translates to CASSLNGEQFF. J is TRBJ2-1 and V is TRBV7-2, with D hard to call. Germline V gene lookup returns CDR1 SGHTA and CDR2 FQGNSA. The CDR3 runs 11 residues. V dropped 2 bases and J dropped 9 bases, with 5 bases sitting between them.

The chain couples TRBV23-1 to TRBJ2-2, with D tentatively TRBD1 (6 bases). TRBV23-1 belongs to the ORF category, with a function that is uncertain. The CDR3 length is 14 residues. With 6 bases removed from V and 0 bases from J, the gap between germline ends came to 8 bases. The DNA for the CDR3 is TGCGCCAGCAGACGGACAGCGAACACCGGGGAGCTGTTTTTT. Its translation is CASRRTANTGELFF.

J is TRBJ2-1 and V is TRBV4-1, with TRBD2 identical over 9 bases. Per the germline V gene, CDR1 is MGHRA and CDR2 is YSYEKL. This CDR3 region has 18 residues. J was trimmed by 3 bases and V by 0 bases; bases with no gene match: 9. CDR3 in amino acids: CASSQDRGGRAVYNEQFF. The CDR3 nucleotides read TGCGCCAGCAGCCAAGATCGAGGCGGGAGGGCGGTCTACAATGAGCAGTTCTTC.

In DNA, the CDR3 is TGCAGGGTCTCTACCTCCGTCACCGGGGAGCTGTTTTTT. Translation: CRVSTSVTGELFF. This chain connects TRBV29-1 to TRBJ2-2; the D is unclear. The CDR3 has 13 amino acids. Germline CDR1 SQVTM, CDR2 ANQGSEA.

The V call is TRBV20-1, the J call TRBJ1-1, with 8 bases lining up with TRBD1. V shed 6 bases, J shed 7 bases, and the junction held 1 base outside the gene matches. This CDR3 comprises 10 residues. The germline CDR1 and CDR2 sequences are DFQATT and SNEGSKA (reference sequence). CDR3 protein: CSAGQGEAFF. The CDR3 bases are TGCAGTGCCGGACAGGGTGAAGCTTTCTTT.

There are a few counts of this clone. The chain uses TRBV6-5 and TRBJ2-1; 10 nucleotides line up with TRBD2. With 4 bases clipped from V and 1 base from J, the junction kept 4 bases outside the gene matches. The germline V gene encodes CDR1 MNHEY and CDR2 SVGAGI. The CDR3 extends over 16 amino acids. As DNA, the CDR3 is TGTGCCAGCAGTTTGGCACTAGCGGGATCCTACAATGAGCAGTTCTTC. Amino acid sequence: CASSLALAGSYNEQFF.

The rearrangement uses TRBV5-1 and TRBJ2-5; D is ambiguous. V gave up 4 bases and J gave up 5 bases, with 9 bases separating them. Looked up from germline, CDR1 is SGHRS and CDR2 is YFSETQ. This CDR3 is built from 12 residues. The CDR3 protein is CASSVMGETQYF. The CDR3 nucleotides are TGCGCCAGCAGCGTGATGGGGGAGACCCAGTACTTC.

CDR3 loop: CASSELGVAGELFF. CDR3 DNA sequence: TGTGCCAGCAGTGAGTTAGGGGTCGCCGGGGAGCTGTTTTTT. The chain combines TRBV6-1 with TRBJ2-2, with D possibly TRBD1 on 5 matching bases. The CDR3 contains 14 residues. Germline lookup yields CDR1 MNHNS and CDR2 SASEGT. With 3 bases removed from V and 6 bases from J, the gap between germline ends came to 11 bases.

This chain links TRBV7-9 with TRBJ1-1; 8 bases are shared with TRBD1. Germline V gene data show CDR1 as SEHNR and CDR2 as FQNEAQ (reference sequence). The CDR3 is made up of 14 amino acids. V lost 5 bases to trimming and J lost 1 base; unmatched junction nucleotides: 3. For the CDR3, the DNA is TGTGCCAGCAGCCTCGGACAGGGGAACACTGAAGCTTTCTTT. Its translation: CASSLGQGNTEAFF.

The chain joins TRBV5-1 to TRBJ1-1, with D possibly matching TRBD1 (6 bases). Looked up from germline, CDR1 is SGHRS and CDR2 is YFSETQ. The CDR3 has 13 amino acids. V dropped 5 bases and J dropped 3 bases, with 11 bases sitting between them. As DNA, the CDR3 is TGCGCCAGCAGGACGACAGGAGACACTGAAGCTTTCTTT. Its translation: CASRTTGDTEAFF.

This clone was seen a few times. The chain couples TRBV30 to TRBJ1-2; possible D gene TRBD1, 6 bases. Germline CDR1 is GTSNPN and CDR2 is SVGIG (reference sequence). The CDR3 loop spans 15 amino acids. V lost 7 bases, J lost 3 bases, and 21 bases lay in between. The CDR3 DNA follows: TGTGCCTCTGGCTTCGGGACACATACGGACTATGGCTACACCTTC. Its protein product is CASGFGTHTDYGYTF. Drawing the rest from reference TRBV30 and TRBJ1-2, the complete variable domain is SQTIHQWPATLVQPVGSPLSLECTVEGTSNPNLYWYRQAAGRGLQLLFYSVGIGQISSEVPQNLSASRPQDRQFILSSKKLLLSDSGFYLCASGFGTHTDYGYTFGSGTRLTVV.

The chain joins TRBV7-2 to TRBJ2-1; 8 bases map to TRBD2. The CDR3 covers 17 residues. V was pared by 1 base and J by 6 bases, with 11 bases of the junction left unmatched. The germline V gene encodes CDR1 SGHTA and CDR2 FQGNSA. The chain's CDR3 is CASSLGPSGRGANEQFF. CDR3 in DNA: TGTGCCAGCAGCTTAGGGCCGAGCGGGCGGGGGGCCAATGAGCAGTTCTTC.

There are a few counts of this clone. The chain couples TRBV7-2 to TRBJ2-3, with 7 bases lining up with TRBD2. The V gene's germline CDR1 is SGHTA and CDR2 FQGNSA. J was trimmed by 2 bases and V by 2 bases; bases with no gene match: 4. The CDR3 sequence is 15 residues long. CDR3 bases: TGTGCCAGCAGCTTAAGCCTAGCGGTCACAGATACGCAGTATTTT. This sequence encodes CASSLSLAVTDTQYF.

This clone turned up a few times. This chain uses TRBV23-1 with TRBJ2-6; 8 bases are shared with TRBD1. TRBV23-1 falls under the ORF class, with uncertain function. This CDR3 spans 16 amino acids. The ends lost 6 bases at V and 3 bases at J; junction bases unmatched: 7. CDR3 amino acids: CASRVTGGSGANVLTF. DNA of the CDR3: TGCGCCAGCAGGGTAACAGGGGGAAGTGGGGCCAACGTCCTGACTTTC.

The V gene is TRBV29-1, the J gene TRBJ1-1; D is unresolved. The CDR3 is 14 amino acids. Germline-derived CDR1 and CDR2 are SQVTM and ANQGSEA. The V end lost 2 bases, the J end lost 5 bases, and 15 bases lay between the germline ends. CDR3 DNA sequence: TGCAGCGTTGAAAGGCCGAGTGTTTCGACTGAAGCTTTCTTT. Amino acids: CSVERPSVSTEAFF.

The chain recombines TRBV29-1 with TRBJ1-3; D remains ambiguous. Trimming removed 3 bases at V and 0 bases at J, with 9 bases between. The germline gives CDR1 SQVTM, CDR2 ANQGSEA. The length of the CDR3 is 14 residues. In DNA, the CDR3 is TGCAGCGTTGAGACGGGAAGCTCTGGAAACACCATATATTTT. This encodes CSVETGSSGNTIYF.